The clone carrying this T cell receptor beta chain showed up just a few times. This entry is derived from a study of T-cell reconstitution after alpha-beta-depleted transplantation in children. V lost 4 bases to trimming and J lost 4 bases; unmatched junction nucleotides: 4. CDR3 length equals 14 residues. Per germline, CDR1 MNHEY and CDR2 SVGAGI. TCRbeta library preparation incorporated unique molecular identifiers. TCRdb reprocessed the PCR reads via MiXCR and lists one record per CDR3 protein. The sample has about 540,000 distinct CDR3 sequences, about 17% seen once. The TCR was taken from a human donor who donated a stem cell graft to a child with acute lymphoblastic leukemia. The material was PBMCs from the stem cell graft donor, obtained from the stem cell graft. J is TRBJ1-5 and V is TRBV6-5, with 7 bases identical to TRBD1. This chain's CDR3 is CASSFRGRNQPQHF. DNA of the CDR3: TGTGCCAGCAGTTTCAGGGGGAGAAATCAGCCCCAGCATTTT.